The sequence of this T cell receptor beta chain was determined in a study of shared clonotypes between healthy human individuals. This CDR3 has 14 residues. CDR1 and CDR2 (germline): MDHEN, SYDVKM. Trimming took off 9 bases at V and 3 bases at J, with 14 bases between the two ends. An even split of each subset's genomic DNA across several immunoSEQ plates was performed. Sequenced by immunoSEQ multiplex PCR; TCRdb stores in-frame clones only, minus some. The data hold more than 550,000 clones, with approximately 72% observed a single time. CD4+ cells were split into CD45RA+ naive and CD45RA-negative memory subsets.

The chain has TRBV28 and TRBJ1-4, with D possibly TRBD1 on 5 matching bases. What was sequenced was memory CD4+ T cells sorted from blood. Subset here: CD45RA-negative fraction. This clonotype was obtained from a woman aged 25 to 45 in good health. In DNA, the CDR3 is TGTGCCAGGGCGGACGGGGGTGCTAATGAAAAACTGTTTTTT. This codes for CARADGGANEKLFF.